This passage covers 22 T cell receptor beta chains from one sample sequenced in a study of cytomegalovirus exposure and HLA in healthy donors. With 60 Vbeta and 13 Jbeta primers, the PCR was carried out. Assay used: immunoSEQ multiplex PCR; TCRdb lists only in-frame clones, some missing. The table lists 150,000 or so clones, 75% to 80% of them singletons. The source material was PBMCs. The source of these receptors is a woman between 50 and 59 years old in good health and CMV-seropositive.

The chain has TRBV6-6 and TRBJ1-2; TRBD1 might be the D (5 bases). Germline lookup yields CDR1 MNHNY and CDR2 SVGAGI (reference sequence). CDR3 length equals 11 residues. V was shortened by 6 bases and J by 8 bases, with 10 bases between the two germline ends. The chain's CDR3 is CASRGDLGYTF. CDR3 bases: TGTGCCAGCAGAGGGGACTTAGGCTACACCTTC.

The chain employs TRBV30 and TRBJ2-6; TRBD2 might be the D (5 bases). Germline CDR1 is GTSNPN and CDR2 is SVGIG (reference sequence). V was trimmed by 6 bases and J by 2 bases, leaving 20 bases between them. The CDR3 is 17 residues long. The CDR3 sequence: CACLTKDDYAGANVLTF. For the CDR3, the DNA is TGTGCCTGCCTCACAAAAGACGACTATGCTGGGGCCAACGTCCTGACTTTC.

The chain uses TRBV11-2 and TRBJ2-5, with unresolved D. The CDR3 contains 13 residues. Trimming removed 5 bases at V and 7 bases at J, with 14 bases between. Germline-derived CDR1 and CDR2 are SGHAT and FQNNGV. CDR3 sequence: CASSPTPEATQYF. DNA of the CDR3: TGTGCCAGCAGCCCCACCCCAGAGGCGACCCAGTACTTC.

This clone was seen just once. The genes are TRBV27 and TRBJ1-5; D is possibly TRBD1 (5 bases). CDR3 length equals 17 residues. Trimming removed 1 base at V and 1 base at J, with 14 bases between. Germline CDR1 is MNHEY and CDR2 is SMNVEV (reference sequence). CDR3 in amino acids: CASSLYATVNSNQPQHF. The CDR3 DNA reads TGTGCCAGCAGTTTATACGCGACAGTGAACAGCAATCAGCCCCAGCATTTT.

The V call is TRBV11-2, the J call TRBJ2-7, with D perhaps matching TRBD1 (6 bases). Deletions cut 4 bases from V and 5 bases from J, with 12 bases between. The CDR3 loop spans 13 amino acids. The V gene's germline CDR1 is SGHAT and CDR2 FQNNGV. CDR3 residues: CASSSQGINEQYF. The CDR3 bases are TGTGCCAGCAGCTCACAGGGAATCAACGAGCAGTACTTC.

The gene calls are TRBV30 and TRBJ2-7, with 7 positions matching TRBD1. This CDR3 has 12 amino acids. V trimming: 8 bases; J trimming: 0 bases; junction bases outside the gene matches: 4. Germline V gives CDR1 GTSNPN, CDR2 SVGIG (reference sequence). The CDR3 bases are TGTGCCGGTAGGGACAGCTCCTACGAGCAGTACTTC. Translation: CAGRDSSYEQYF.

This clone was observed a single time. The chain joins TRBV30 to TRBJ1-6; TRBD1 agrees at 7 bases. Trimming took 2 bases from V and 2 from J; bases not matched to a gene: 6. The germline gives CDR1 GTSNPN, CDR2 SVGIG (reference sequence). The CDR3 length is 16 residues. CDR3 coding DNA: TGTGCCTGGAGTTTGACAGGGACCACCTATAATTCACCCCTCCACTTT. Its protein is CAWSLTGTTYNSPLHF.

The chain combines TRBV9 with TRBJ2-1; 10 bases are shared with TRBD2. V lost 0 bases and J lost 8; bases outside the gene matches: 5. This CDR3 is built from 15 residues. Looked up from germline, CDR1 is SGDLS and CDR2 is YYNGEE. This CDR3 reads CASSVGTSGMDEQFF. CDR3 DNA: TGTGCCAGCAGCGTAGGGACTAGCGGTATGGATGAGCAGTTCTTC.

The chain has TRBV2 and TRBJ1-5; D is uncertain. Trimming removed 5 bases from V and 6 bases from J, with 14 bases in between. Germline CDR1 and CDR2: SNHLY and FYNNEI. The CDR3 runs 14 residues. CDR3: CASSSRDLGQPQHF. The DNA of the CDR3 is TGTGCCAGCAGTTCTCGGGATCTTGGTCAGCCCCAGCATTTT.

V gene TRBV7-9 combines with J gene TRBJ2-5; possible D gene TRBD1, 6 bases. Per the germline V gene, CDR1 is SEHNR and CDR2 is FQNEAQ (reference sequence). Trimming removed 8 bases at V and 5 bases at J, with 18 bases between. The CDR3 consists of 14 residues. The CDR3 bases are TGTGCCAGCGGAGGTCAGGGGCGAGGGGAGACCCAGTACTTC. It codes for CASGGQGRGETQYF.

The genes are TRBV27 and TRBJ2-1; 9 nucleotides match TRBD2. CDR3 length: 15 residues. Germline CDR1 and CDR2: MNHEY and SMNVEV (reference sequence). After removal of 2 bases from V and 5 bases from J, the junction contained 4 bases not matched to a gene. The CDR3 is CASSLGSSGNNEQFF. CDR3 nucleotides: TGTGCCAGCAGTTTAGGTTCTAGCGGGAACAATGAGCAGTTCTTC.

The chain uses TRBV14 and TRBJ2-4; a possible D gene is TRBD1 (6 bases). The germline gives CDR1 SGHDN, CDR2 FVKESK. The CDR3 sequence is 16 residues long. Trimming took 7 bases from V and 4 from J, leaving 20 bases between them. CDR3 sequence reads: CASTALNGQRKNIQYF. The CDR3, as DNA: TGTGCCAGCACGGCCCTAAACGGACAGAGAAAAAACATTCAGTACTTC. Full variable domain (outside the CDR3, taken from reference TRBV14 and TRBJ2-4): EAGVTQFPSHSVIEKGQTVTLRCDPISGHDNLYWYRRVMGKEIKFLLHFVKESKQDESGMPNNRFLAERTGGTYSTLKVQPAELEDSGVYFCASTALNGQRKNIQYFGAGTRLSVL.

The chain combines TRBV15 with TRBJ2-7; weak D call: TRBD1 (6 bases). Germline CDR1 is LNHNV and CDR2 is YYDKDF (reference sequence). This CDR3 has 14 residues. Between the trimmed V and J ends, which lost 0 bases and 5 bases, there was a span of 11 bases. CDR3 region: CATSRDLGTHEQYF. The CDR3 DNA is TGTGCCACCAGCAGAGATCTAGGGACACACGAGCAGTACTTC.

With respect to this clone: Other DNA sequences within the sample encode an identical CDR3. The CDR3 sequence is CASSLQGQPQHF. The CDR3 DNA reads as TGTGCCAGCAGTTTACAGGGACAGCCCCAGCATTTT. This sequence joins TRBV28 and TRBJ1-5, with D tentatively TRBD1 (5 bases). This CDR3 is built from 12 residues. Per germline, CDR1 MDHEN and CDR2 SYDVKM. V was shortened by 2 bases and J by 7 bases, with 6 bases between the two germline ends. Using reference TRBV28 and TRBJ1-5 for the parts outside the CDR3, the full variable domain is DVKVTQSSRYLVKRTGEKVFLECVQDMDHENMFWYRQDPGLGLRLIYFSYDVKMKEKGDIPEGYSVSREKKERFSLILESASTNQTSMYLCASSLQGQPQHFGDGTRLSIL.

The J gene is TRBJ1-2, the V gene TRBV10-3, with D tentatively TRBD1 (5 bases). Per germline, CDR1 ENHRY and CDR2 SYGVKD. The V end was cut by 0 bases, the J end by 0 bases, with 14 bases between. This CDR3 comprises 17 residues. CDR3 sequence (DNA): TGTGCCATCAGTGAGTCGGGGCAGCCAAAGACTAACTATGGCTACACCTTC. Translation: CAISESGQPKTNYGYTF.

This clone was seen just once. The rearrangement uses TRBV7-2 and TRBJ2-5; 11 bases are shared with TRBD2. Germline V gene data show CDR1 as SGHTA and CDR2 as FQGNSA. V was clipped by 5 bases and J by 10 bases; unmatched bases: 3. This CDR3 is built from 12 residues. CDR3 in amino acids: CASSRLAGNQYF. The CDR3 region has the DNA TGTGCCAGCAGCCGACTAGCGGGGAACCAGTACTTC.

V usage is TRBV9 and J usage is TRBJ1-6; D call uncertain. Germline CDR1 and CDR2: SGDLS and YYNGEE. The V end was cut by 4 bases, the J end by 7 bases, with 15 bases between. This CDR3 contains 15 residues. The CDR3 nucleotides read TGTGCCAGCAGCACCGCCCCCCAGATAAATTCACCCCTCCACTTT. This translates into CASSTAPQINSPLHF.

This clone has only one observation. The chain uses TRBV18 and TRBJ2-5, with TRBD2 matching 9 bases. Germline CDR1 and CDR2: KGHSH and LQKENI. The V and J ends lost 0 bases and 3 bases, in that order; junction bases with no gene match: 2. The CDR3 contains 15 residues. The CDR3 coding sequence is TGTGCCAGCTCACCACCCGGGACTAGCAAAGAGACCCAGTACTTC. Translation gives CASSPPGTSKETQYF. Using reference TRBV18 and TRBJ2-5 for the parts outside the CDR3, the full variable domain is NAGVMQNPRHLVRRRGQEARLRCSPMKGHSHVYWYRQLPEEGLKFMVYLQKENIIDESGMPKERFSAEFPKEGPSILRIQQVVRGDSAAYFCASSPPGTSKETQYFGPGTRLLVL.

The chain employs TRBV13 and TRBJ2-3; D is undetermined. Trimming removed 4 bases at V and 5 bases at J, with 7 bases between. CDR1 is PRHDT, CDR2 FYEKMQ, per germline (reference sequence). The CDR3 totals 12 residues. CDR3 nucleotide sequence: TGTGCCAGCAGCTCCGTTAGAGATACGCAGTATTTT. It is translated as CASSSVRDTQYF.

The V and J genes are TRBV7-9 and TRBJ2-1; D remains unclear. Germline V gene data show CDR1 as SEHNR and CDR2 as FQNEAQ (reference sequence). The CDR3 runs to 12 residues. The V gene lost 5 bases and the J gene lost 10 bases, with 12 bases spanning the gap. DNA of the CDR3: TGTGCCAGCAGCCCCCAGGTAACGGAGCAGTTCTTC. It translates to CASSPQVTEQFF.

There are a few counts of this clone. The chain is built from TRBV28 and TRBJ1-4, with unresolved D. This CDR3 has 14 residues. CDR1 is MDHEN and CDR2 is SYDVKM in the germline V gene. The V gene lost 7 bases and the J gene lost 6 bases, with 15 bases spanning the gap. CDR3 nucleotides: TGTGCCAGCAAGTGGGCTGACATCCATGAAAAACTGTTTTTT. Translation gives CASKWADIHEKLFF.

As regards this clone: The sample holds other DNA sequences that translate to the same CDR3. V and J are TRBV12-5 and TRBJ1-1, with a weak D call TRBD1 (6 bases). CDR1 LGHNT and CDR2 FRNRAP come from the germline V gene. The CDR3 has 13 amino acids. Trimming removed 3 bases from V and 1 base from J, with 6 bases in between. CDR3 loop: CASGLQGNTEAFF. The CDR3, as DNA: TGTGCTAGTGGTTTACAGGGGAACACTGAAGCTTTCTTT.